This T cell receptor (beta chain) originates from a study of T cell repertoires in aging, cancer and after chemotherapy. The overall study: Patients with chronic lymphocytic leukemia were sampled before and after fludarabine- or bendamustine-based chemotherapy.

Peripheral blood genomic DNA, not sorted cells or RNA, was the template. Study-level points and caveats: Compared with age-matched healthy donors, untreated hematological or solid cancer patients showed higher blood TCR clonality. Hematological cancer patients had lymphoid organ infiltration that may impair thymic emigration or T cell expansion.

Multiplex touch-down PCR with TRB-A/B primers amplified rearranged V-D-J TRB sequences. TCRdb re-analysed the multiplex PCR reads in MiXCR, keeping a single row per CDR3 protein. This table holds 1,500 to 2,000 distinct CDR3 sequences, roughly a fifth found once. Within the sample, this clonotype is medium-sized. The antigen is unknown. The sequence was collected from a human donor with a blood cancer. The specimen was blood.

The CDR3 loop is CASTGTPNSPLHF. CDR3 nucleotide sequence: TGTGCCAGTACCGGGACCCCCAATTCACCCCTCCACTTT. The chain recombines TRBV19 with TRBJ1-6; tentatively, D is TRBD1 (5 bases). This CDR3 spans 13 amino acids. The germline V and J ends were trimmed by 7 bases and 7 bases, with 11 bases remaining between them. Germline V gene lookup returns CDR1 LNHDA and CDR2 SQIVND (reference sequence).